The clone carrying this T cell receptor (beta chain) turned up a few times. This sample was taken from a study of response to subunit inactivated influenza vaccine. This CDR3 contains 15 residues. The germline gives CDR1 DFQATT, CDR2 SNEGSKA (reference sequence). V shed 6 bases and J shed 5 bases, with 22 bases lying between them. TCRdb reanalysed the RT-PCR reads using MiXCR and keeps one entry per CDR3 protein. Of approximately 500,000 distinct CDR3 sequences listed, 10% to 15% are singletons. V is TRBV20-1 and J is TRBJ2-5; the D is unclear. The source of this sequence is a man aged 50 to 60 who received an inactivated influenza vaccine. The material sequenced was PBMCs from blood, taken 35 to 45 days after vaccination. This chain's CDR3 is CSARSLSHMGETQYF. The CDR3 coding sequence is TGCAGTGCACGATCCCTGTCACACATGGGTGAGACCCAGTACTTC.